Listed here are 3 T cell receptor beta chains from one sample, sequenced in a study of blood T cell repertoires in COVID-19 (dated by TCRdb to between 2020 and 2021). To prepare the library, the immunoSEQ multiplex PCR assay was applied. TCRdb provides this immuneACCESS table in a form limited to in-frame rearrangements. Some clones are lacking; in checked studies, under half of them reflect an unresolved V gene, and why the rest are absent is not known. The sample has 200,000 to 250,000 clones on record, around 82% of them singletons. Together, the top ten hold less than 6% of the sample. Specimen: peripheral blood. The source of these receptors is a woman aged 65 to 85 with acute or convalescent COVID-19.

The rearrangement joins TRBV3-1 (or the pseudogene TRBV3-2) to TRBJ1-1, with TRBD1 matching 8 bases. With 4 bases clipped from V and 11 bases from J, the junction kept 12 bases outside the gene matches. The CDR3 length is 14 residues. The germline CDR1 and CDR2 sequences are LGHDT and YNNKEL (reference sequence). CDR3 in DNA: TGTGCCAGCAGCCGTCAGTCCGGACAGGGAGATGCTTTCTTT. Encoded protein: CASSRQSGQGDAFF.

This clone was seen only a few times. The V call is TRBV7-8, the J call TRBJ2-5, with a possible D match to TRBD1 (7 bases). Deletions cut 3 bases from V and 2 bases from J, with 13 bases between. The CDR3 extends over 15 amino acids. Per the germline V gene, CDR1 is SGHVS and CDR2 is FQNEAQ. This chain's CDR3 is CASSFGGGRQETQYF. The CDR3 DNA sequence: TGTGCCAGCAGCTTTGGAGGGGGCAGACAAGAGACCCAGTACTTC.

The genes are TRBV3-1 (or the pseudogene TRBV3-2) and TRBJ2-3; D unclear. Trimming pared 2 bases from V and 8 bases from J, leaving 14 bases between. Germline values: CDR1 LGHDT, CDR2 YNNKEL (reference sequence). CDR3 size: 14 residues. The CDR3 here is CASSQLAAPGTQYF. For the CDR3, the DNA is TGTGCCAGCAGCCAATTGGCGGCCCCCGGTACGCAGTATTTT.